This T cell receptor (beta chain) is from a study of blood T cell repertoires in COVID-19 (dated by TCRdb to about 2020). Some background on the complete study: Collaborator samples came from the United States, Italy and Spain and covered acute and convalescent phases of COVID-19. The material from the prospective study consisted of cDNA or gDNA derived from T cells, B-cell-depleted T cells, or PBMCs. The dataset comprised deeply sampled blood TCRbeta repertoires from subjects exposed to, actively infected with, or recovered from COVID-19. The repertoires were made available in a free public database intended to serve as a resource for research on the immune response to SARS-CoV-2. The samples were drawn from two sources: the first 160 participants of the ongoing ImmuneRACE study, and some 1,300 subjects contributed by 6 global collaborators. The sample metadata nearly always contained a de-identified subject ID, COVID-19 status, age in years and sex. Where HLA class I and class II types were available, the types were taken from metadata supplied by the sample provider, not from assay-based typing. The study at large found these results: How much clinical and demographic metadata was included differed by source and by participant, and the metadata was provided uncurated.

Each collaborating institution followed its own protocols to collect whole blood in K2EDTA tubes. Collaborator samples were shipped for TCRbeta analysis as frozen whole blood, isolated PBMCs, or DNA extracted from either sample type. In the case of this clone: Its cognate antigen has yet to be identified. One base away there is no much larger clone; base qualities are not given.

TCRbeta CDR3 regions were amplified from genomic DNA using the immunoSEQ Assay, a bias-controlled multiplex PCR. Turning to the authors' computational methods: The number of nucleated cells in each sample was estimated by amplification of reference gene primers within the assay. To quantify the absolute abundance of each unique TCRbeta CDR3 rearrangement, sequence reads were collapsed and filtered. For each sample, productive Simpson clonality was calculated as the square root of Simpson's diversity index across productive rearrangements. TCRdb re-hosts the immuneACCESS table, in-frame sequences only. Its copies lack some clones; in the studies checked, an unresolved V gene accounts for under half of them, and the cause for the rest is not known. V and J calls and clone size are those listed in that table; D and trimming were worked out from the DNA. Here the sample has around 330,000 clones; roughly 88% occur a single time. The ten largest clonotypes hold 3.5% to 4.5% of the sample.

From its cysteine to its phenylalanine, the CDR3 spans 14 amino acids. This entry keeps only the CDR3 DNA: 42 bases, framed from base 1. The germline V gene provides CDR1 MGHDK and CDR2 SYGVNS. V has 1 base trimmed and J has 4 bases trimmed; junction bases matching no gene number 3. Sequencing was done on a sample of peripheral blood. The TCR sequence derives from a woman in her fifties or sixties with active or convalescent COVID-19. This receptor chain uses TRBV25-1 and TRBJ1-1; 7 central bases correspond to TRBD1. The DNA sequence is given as TGTGCCAGCAGTGAATCACAGGGGTTCACTGAAGCTTTCTTT. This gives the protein CASSESQGFTEAFF.